The 22 T cell receptor beta chains given below trace back to one sample, sequenced in a study of cytomegalovirus exposure and HLA in healthy donors. Vbeta (60) and Jbeta (13) primers were used in the PCR. Assay: immunoSEQ multiplex PCR; the TCRdb copy retains only in-frame clones and omits some. The profile shows some 80,000 clones, roughly 79% of them singletons. The specimen was PBMCs. The receptors derive from a man aged 18 to 30 in good health and CMV-seropositive.

This chain links TRBV28 with TRBJ1-1, with D possibly TRBD1 on 5 matching bases. This CDR3 spans 13 amino acids. V lost 0 bases, J lost 5 bases, and 7 bases lay in between. Germline-derived CDR1 and CDR2 are MDHEN and SYDVKM. The CDR3 sequence: CASSLWEGTEAFF. CDR3 DNA: TGTGCCAGCAGTTTATGGGAGGGGACTGAAGCTTTCTTT.

The chain couples TRBV2 to TRBJ1-1; a possible D gene is TRBD1 (6 bases). The V end was cut by 4 bases, the J end by 0 bases, with 12 bases between. The CDR3 sequence is 15 residues long. CDR1 is SNHLY, CDR2 FYNNEI, per germline. CDR3 DNA: TGTGCCAGCAGTGCGCCGGGACAAATGAACACTGAAGCTTTCTTT. Its translation is CASSAPGQMNTEAFF.

The rearrangement joins TRBV7-8 to TRBJ2-7, with no clear D. Germline values: CDR1 SGHVS, CDR2 FQNEAQ. The CDR3 is 12 amino acids. Between the trimmed V and J ends, which lost 4 bases and 3 bases, there was a span of 7 bases. The CDR3 nucleotides read TGTGCCAGCAGCTCCCAGAACTACGAGCAGTACTTC. This translates into CASSSQNYEQYF.

The chain joins TRBV6-5 to TRBJ2-2; D perhaps matches TRBD1 (5 bases). The V end was cut by 4 bases, the J end by 7 bases, with 16 bases between. The CDR3 runs to 15 residues. Germline V gene lookup returns CDR1 MNHEY and CDR2 SVGAGI. CDR3 in DNA: TGTGCCAGCAGTTCCACTCCAGGGATGGGCGGGGAGCTGTTTTTT. The encoded protein is CASSSTPGMGGELFF.

The chain recombines TRBV29-1 with TRBJ2-5, with D possibly being TRBD2 (5 bases). This CDR3 spans 13 amino acids. Deletions cut 5 bases from V and 6 bases from J, with 16 bases between. Germline CDR1 reads SQVTM; CDR2 reads ANQGSEA. The CDR3 sequence: CSVFGEMEKTQYF. The CDR3 nucleotides are TGCAGCGTTTTCGGGGAGATGGAGAAGACCCAGTACTTC.

V and J are TRBV7-2 and TRBJ1-2, with a weak D call TRBD1 (6 bases). The germline gives CDR1 SGHTA, CDR2 FQGNSA. Trimming took 11 bases from V and 5 from J, leaving 15 bases between them. CDR3 length: 12 residues. The CDR3 nucleotides read TGTGCCGGAAACACAGGGAATTATGGCTACACCTTC. Translated, it gives CAGNTGNYGYTF.

V gene TRBV6-1 combines with J gene TRBJ2-7; perhaps TRBD2 as D (5 bases). This CDR3 region has 14 residues. The ends were cut back, 7 bases at V and 0 bases at J, with 13 bases in the middle. Germline-derived CDR1 and CDR2 are MNHNS and SASEGT. CDR3 residues: CASTGLLLSYEQYF. CDR3 DNA sequence: TGTGCCAGCACCGGACTGCTACTCTCCTACGAGCAGTACTTC.

This clone was counted only a few times. The rearrangement uses TRBV2 and TRBJ1-4; D call uncertain. The germline V and J ends were trimmed by 6 bases and 4 bases, with 12 bases remaining between them. Germline assignment: CDR1 SNHLY and CDR2 FYNNEI. The CDR3 covers 14 residues. The CDR3 sequence is CASSVAGFNEKLFF. The CDR3 nucleotides are TGTGCCAGCAGCGTGGCCGGGTTTAATGAAAAACTGTTTTTT.

The gene calls are TRBV6-5 and TRBJ1-4; D unresolved. Trimming removed 2 bases from V and 7 bases from J, with 14 bases in between. Germline V gene data show CDR1 as MNHEY and CDR2 as SVGAGI. CDR3 size: 15 residues. The CDR3 loop reads CASSYLGMGSEKLFF. CDR3 coding DNA: TGTGCCAGCAGTTACCTCGGGATGGGGTCTGAAAAACTGTTTTTT.

V is TRBV29-1 and J is TRBJ2-3; 10 bases fit TRBD2. Germline-derived CDR1 and CDR2 are SQVTM and ANQGSEA. V was clipped by 3 bases and J by 2 bases; unmatched bases: 2. The CDR3 runs 14 residues. CDR3 loop: CSVDGLAATDTQYF. CDR3 coding DNA: TGCAGCGTTGATGGACTAGCGGCCACAGATACGCAGTATTTT.

V and J are TRBV4-1 and TRBJ2-7; possible D gene TRBD2, 6 bases. The germline V and J ends were trimmed by 2 bases and 2 bases, with 16 bases remaining between them. Germline V CDR1 and CDR2: MGHRA, YSYEKL. This CDR3 is built from 16 residues. This chain's CDR3 is CASSQLPAGIPYEQYF. The CDR3 DNA reads TGCGCCAGCAGCCAACTTCCCGCGGGAATCCCCTACGAGCAGTACTTC.

The chain is built from TRBV7-6 and TRBJ2-3, with TRBD2 matching over 7 bases. V trimming: 2 bases; J trimming: 4 bases; junction bases outside the gene matches: 0. In germline, CDR1 is SGHVS, CDR2 FNYEAQ. This CDR3 is 13 amino acids long. CDR3 in amino acids: CASSLLAADTQYF. CDR3 nucleotide sequence: TGTGCCAGCAGCTTACTAGCGGCAGATACGCAGTATTTT.

J is TRBJ2-1 and V is TRBV6-5; weak D call: TRBD2 (5 bases). V dropped 5 bases and J dropped 0 bases, with 11 bases sitting between them. CDR1 and CDR2 (germline): MNHEY, SVGAGI. The CDR3 covers 15 residues. CDR3 sequence reads: CASSPTGSSYNEQFF. DNA for the CDR3: TGTGCCAGCAGTCCGACTGGGAGCTCCTACAATGAGCAGTTCTTC.

V is TRBV9 and J is TRBJ1-3, with D maybe TRBD1 (5 bases). The ends were cut back, 3 bases at V and 6 bases at J, with 19 bases in the middle. The CDR3 contains 16 residues. The germline CDR1 and CDR2 sequences are SGDLS and YYNGEE. This CDR3 is CASSAGDFQPINTIYF. The CDR3, as DNA: TGTGCCAGCAGCGCCGGGGACTTCCAACCCATAAACACCATATATTTT.

The chain links TRBV6-1 to TRBJ1-5; D uncertain. Deletions cut 5 bases from V and 0 bases from J, with 5 bases between. Germline V gives CDR1 MNHNS, CDR2 SASEGT. The CDR3 is made up of 13 amino acids. CDR3 DNA: TGTGCCAGCAGTACGGGTAGCAATCAGCCCCAGCATTTT. Translation: CASSTGSNQPQHF.

CDR3 residues: CASSPSGAQQPQHF. The DNA for the CDR3 is TGTGCCAGCAGTCCTAGCGGGGCACAACAGCCCCAGCATTTT. The V call is TRBV6-5, the J call TRBJ1-5; a possible D gene is TRBD1 (5 bases). This CDR3 is built from 14 residues. Germline-derived CDR1 and CDR2 are MNHEY and SVGAGI. V lost 5 bases and J lost 7, with 15 bases in between.

The chain couples TRBV4-1 to TRBJ2-1; TRBD2 aligns across 13 bases. This CDR3 is 15 amino acids long. The junction had 4 bases not matched to a gene; V was cut back by 4 bases and J by 7 bases. Germline V gene sequence: CDR1 MGHRA, CDR2 YSYEKL. The CDR3 nucleotides read TGCGCCAGCAGCCTCGGACTAGCGGGAGAAAATGAGCAGTTCTTC. Translated: CASSLGLAGENEQFF.

The J gene is TRBJ2-3, the V gene TRBV5-4; 13 nucleotides align to TRBD2. Germline V gene data show CDR1 as SGHNT and CDR2 as YYREEE (reference sequence). The CDR3 consists of 17 residues. Germline trimming cut 4 bases from V and 4 bases from J; bases unmatched to any gene: 9. The CDR3 DNA reads TGTGCCAGCAGCCCGGGACTAGCGGGAACAGTCCCAGATACGCAGTATTTT. As protein: CASSPGLAGTVPDTQYF.

This chain uses TRBV4-1 with TRBJ2-5; D uncertain. Germline CDR1 MGHRA, CDR2 YSYEKL. Trimming left V 4 bases short and J 2 bases short, with 14 bases between. The length of the CDR3 is 15 residues. The CDR3 is CASSPSRAAQETQYF. The DNA for the CDR3 is TGCGCCAGCAGCCCCTCGCGTGCCGCACAAGAGACCCAGTACTTC.

The rearrangement links TRBV9 to TRBJ2-1, with a possible D match to TRBD2 (6 bases). The length of the CDR3 is 15 residues. Trimming took off 0 bases at V and 4 bases at J, with 11 bases between the two ends. Per the germline V gene, CDR1 is SGDLS and CDR2 is YYNGEE. CDR3: CASSVVSGGYNEQFF. CDR3 nucleotide sequence: TGTGCCAGCAGCGTAGTTAGCGGCGGATACAATGAGCAGTTCTTC.

This clone showed up just once. The genes are TRBV18 and TRBJ1-5; 9 nucleotides agree with TRBD1. Germline loops: CDR1 KGHSH, CDR2 LQKENI. This CDR3 is 15 amino acids long. With 2 bases clipped from V and 6 bases from J, the junction kept 5 bases outside the gene matches. The CDR3 protein is CASSPGTGIFQPQHF. CDR3 DNA sequence: TGTGCCAGCTCACCAGGGACAGGGATATTTCAGCCCCAGCATTTT.

This clone was detected only a few times. The V gene is TRBV28, the J gene TRBJ1-1; TRBD1 agrees at 8 bases. The ends lost 6 bases at V and 1 base at J; junction bases unmatched: 10. The CDR3 runs 16 residues. The germline gives CDR1 MDHEN, CDR2 SYDVKM. This CDR3 is CASSYTTDRGNTEAFF. The CDR3 DNA sequence: TGTGCCAGCAGCTACACTACTGACAGGGGGAACACTGAAGCTTTCTTT.